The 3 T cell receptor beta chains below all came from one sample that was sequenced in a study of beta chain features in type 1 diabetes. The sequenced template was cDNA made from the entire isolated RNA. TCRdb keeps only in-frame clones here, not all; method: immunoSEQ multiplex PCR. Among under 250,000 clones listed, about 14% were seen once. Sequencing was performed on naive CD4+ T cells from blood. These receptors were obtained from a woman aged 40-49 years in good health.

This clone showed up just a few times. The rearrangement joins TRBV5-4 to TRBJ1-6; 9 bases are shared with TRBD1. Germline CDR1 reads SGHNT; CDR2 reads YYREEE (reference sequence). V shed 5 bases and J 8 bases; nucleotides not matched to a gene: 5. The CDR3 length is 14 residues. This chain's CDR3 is CASRPGQGYSPLHF. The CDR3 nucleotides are TGTGCCAGCAGGCCGGGACAGGGATATTCACCCCTCCACTTT.

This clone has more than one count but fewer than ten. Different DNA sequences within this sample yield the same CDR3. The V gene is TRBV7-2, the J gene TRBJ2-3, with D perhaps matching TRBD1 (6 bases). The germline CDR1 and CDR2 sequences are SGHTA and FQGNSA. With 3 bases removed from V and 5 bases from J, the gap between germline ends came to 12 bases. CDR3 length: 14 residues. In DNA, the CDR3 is TGTGCCAGCAGCTTGGATAGGGGGAGAGATACGCAGTATTTT. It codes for CASSLDRGRDTQYF. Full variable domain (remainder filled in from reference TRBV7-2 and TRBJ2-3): GAGVSQSPSNKVTEKGKDVELRCDPISGHTALYWYRQSLGQGLEFLIYFQGNSAPDKSGLPSDRFSAERTGGSVSTLTIQRTQQEDSAVYLCASSLDRGRDTQYFGPGTRLTVL.

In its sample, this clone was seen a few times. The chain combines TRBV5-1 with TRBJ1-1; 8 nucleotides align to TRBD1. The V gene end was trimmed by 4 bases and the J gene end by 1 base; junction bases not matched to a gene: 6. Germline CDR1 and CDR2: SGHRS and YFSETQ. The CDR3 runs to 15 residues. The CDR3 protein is CASSARTGTNTEAFF. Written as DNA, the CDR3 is TGCGCCAGCAGCGCCCGGACAGGGACGAACACTGAAGCTTTCTTT.